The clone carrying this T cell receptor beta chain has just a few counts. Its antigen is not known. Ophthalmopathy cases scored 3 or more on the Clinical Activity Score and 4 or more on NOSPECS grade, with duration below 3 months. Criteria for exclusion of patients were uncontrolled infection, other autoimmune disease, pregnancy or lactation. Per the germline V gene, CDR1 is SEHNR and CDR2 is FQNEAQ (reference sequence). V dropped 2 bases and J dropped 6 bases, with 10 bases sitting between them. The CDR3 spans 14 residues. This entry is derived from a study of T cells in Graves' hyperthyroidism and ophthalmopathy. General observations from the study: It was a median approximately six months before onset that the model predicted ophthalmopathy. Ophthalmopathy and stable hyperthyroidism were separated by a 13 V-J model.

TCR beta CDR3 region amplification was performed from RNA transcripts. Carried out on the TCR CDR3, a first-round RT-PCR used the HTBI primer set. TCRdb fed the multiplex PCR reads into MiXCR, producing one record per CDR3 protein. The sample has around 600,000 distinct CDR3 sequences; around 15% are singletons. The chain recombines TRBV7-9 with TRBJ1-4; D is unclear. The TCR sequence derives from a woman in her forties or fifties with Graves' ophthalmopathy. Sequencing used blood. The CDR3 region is CASSLFRGDEKLFF. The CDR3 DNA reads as TGTGCCAGCAGCTTATTTCGGGGTGATGAAAAACTGTTTTTT.